A single sample gave rise to the 18 T cell receptor beta chains below, sequenced in a study of blood T cell repertoires in COVID-19. Produced via immunoSEQ multiplex PCR; TCRdb's table is partial and in-frame only. The sample yields under 200,000 clones, approximately 80% seen once. The sequencing sample was made of peripheral blood. The receptors here all came from a human donor in a cohort sampled during active COVID-19.

The CDR3 sequence is CASSLQTSNSPLHF. CDR3 nucleotides: TGTGCCAGCAGCTTACAGACATCTAATTCACCCCTCCACTTT. This chain uses TRBV7-3 with TRBJ1-6; no reliable D call. V was trimmed by 2 bases and J by 6 bases, leaving 8 bases between them. Per germline, CDR1 SGHTA and CDR2 FQGTGA. This CDR3 has 14 residues.

The chain joins TRBV18 to TRBJ1-4, with D possibly TRBD1 on 6 matching bases. Trimming left V 2 bases short and J 6 bases short, with 10 bases between. Germline V gene lookup returns CDR1 KGHSH and CDR2 LQKENI. This CDR3 contains 14 residues. CDR3 sequence reads: CASSPRGGDEKLFF. CDR3 DNA: TGTGCCAGCTCACCAAGGGGGGGAGATGAAAAACTGTTTTTT.

This rearrangement joins TRBV5-4 to TRBJ1-2; no definite D call. The germline V and J ends were trimmed by 2 bases and 0 bases, with 11 bases remaining between them. This CDR3 region has 15 residues. Germline V gives CDR1 SGHNT, CDR2 YYREEE (reference sequence). CDR3 in DNA: TGTGCCAGCAGCTTAGGAGGGAGATCTAACTATGGCTACACCTTC. Translated, it gives CASSLGGRSNYGYTF.

The CDR3 DNA sequence: TGTGCCAGCAGCCCCCAGGGGCTTAATGAAAAACTGTTTTTT. This encodes CASSPQGLNEKLFF. The chain uses TRBV6-6 and TRBJ1-4; tentative D call: TRBD1 (6 bases). V was trimmed by 6 bases and J by 4 bases, leaving 12 bases between them. CDR1 is MNHNY, CDR2 SVGAGI, per germline (reference sequence). The CDR3 consists of 14 residues.

Only a few counts were recorded for this clone. CDR3 nucleotides: TGTGCCAGCAGCTTAGGGGACAGGGGAACCTACGAGCAGTACTTC. Encoded protein: CASSLGDRGTYEQYF. The gene calls are TRBV11-2 and TRBJ2-7, with 10 bases that match TRBD1. Germline values: CDR1 SGHAT, CDR2 FQNNGV. V shed 1 base and J 2 bases; nucleotides not matched to a gene: 2. The CDR3 has 15 amino acids.

This rearrangement joins TRBV7-6 to TRBJ2-3, with 7 bases that match TRBD2. The CDR3 has 16 amino acids. V was pared by 2 bases and J by 3 bases, with 8 bases of the junction left unmatched. CDR1 is SGHVS and CDR2 is FNYEAQ in the germline V gene. The CDR3 DNA is TGTGCCAGCAGCTTAAGGGCGGGAGTGGAGACAGATACGCAGTATTTT. This gives the protein CASSLRAGVETDTQYF.

The chain has TRBV5-6 and TRBJ2-1, with 9 bases identical to TRBD1. Germline CDR1 is SGHDT and CDR2 is YYEEEE. The CDR3 is made up of 17 amino acids. V shed 2 bases, J shed 4 bases, and the junction held 10 bases outside the gene matches. The CDR3 spells CASSLVTGQGPYNEQFF. The CDR3 region has the DNA TGTGCCAGCAGCTTAGTTACGGGACAGGGCCCATACAATGAGCAGTTCTTC. Supplemented by reference TRBV5-6 and TRBJ2-1, the full variable domain reads DAGVTQSPTHLIKTRGQQVTLRCSPKSGHDTVSWYQQALGQGPQFIFQYYEEEERQRGNFPDRFSGHQFPNYSSELNVNALLLGDSALYLCASSLVTGQGPYNEQFFGPGTRLTVL.

As for this clone: In the same sample, other DNA sequences code for this CDR3. The gene calls are TRBV11-3 and TRBJ2-2; the match to TRBD2 covers 13 bases. V gave up 1 base and J gave up 1 base; unmatched junction bases: 3. This CDR3 region has 18 residues. Germline assignment: CDR1 SGHNT and CDR2 YENEEA. The chain's CDR3 is CASSLGLAGGRNTGELFF. DNA of the CDR3: TGTGCCAGCAGCTTAGGACTAGCGGGGGGTCGGAACACCGGGGAGCTGTTTTTT.

This clone has more than one count but fewer than ten. The rearrangement uses TRBV5-1 and TRBJ1-1; the D gene is possibly TRBD1 (6 bases). The germline gives CDR1 SGHRS, CDR2 YFSETQ. Trimming cost V 10 bases and J 5 bases, with 21 bases left between them. CDR3 size: 14 residues. CDR3 sequence reads: CAVEGGDIGTEAFF. The CDR3 DNA follows: TGCGCCGTCGAGGGAGGGGACATAGGGACTGAAGCTTTCTTT.

The chain combines TRBV12-3 or TRBV12-4 with TRBJ1-3; D is ambiguous. The CDR3 has 13 residues. The V end lost 7 bases, the J end lost 7 bases, and 14 bases lay between the germline ends. CDR3 coding DNA: TGTGCCAGCACCTCGGGAGGGAGGAACACCATATATTTT. Amino acid sequence: CASTSGGRNTIYF.

This chain uses TRBV6-6 with TRBJ2-1, with 10 bases identical to TRBD1. CDR1 and CDR2 (germline): MNHNY, SVGAGI (reference sequence). The trim removed 6 bases at V and 7 bases at J, leaving 6 bases unmatched. CDR3 length: 14 residues. CDR3 in DNA: TGTGCCAGCAGCTTGACAGGGGGCTATAATGAGCAGTTCTTC. This encodes CASSLTGGYNEQFF.

The chain carries TRBV28 and TRBJ1-3; 8 bases fit TRBD1. Trimming at V came to 5 bases and at J to 3 bases, leaving 0 bases not matched to a gene. This CDR3 has 13 residues. Germline V CDR1 and CDR2: MDHEN, SYDVKM. The CDR3 sequence: CASSGTGGNTIYF. The CDR3 DNA is TGTGCCAGCAGTGGGACAGGTGGAAACACCATATATTTT.

V gene TRBV25-1 combines with J gene TRBJ1-3; the D is unclear. V lost 4 bases and J lost 0, with 16 bases in between. CDR3 length equals 17 residues. Germline V gene lookup returns CDR1 MGHDK and CDR2 SYGVNS. This CDR3 is CASSGPFTESSGNTIYF. The CDR3 nucleotides are TGTGCCAGCAGTGGTCCTTTTACAGAGAGCTCTGGAAACACCATATATTTT.

V is TRBV9 and J is TRBJ1-4; no reliable D call. Germline CDR1 is SGDLS and CDR2 is YYNGEE. The ends were cut back, 1 base at V and 8 bases at J, with 9 bases in the middle. The CDR3 sequence is 13 residues long. CDR3 protein: CASSVSGSEKLFF. CDR3 nucleotide sequence: TGTGCCAGCAGCGTATCGGGGTCCGAAAAACTGTTTTTT.

V is TRBV5-1 and J is TRBJ2-5, with a tentative D call TRBD2 (6 bases). Trimming left V 4 bases short and J 5 bases short, with 15 bases between. This CDR3 comprises 14 residues. The germline V gene encodes CDR1 SGHRS and CDR2 YFSETQ. The CDR3 here is CASSIGGGVETQYF. CDR3 bases: TGCGCCAGCAGCATTGGCGGAGGGGTCGAGACCCAGTACTTC.

The V and J genes are TRBV5-1 and TRBJ1-4; 8 bases are a match to TRBD1. Germline V lookup: CDR1 SGHRS, CDR2 YFSETQ. V lost 0 bases to trimming and J lost 3 bases; unmatched junction nucleotides: 7. The CDR3 loop spans 17 amino acids. The CDR3 DNA is TGCGCCAGCAGCTTGGCCTCAGGGGGCGCAGCTAATGAAAAACTGTTTTTT. The encoded protein is CASSLASGGAANEKLFF.

The chain links TRBV19 to TRBJ2-3, with D maybe TRBD1 (5 bases). The CDR3 spans 14 residues. V gave up 2 bases and J gave up 1 base, with 7 bases separating them. The germline CDR1 and CDR2 sequences are LNHDA and SQIVND (reference sequence). The CDR3: CASSIRGGTDTQYF. CDR3 bases: TGTGCCAGTAGTATAAGGGGCGGCACAGATACGCAGTATTTT.

This sequence joins TRBV7-8 and TRBJ1-1; 8 nucleotides agree with TRBD1. Germline-derived CDR1 and CDR2 are SGHVS and FQNEAQ. This CDR3 spans 16 amino acids. Trimming removed 5 bases from V and 1 base from J; junction bases left unmatched: 9. The CDR3 sequence: CASSTGQGGGNTEAFF. The CDR3 nucleotides are TGTGCCAGCAGCACTGGACAGGGCGGGGGGAACACTGAAGCTTTCTTT. Drawing the rest from reference TRBV7-8 and TRBJ1-1, the complete variable domain is GAGVSQSPRYKVAKRGQDVALRCDPISGHVSLFWYQQALGQGPEFLTYFQNEAQLDKSGLPSDRFFAERPEGSVSTLKIQRTQQEDSAVYLCASSTGQGGGNTEAFFGQGTRLTVV.